The 11 T cell receptor beta chains given below trace back to one sample, sequenced in a study of post-analysis software for immune sequencing data. Study-wide results and caveats: Comparison of patients with controls showed four or five TRBV segments more frequent in patients, TRBV5-6, TRBV5-1 and TRBV20-1 among them.

These receptors' targets are unknown. cDNA libraries of TCR beta carried unique molecular identifiers. One entry per CDR3 protein results from TCRdb running MiXCR on the PCR reads. The table shows about 540,000 distinct CDR3 sequences, with roughly 34% occurring only once. Input material: blood. These receptors originate from a girl aged 2 to 17 with multiple sclerosis.

The chain is built from TRBV20-1 and TRBJ2-5; 9 nucleotides match TRBD2. Germline lookup yields CDR1 DFQATT and CDR2 SNEGSKA (reference sequence). Losses at the gene ends were 1 base for V and 2 bases for J; bases not matched to a gene: 11. The CDR3 consists of 17 residues. CDR3 region: CSARGASASGEQETQYF. CDR3 bases: TGCAGTGCTAGAGGGGCCTCAGCTAGCGGGGAGCAAGAGACCCAGTACTTC.

This clonotype was picked up one time. The chain links TRBV29-1 to TRBJ2-7; 13 bases are shared with TRBD2. The CDR3 sequence is 16 residues long. The J segment lost 7 bases and the V segment lost 7 bases, leaving 16 bases of the junction unmatched. Germline assignment: CDR1 SQVTM and CDR2 ANQGSEA. The CDR3 reads CSARGTSGDSYNEQYF. For the CDR3, the DNA is TGCAGCGCACGGGGGACTAGCGGGGACTCCTACAATGAGCAGTACTTC.

This chain connects TRBV10-3 to TRBJ2-7; D may correspond to TRBD1 or TRBD2 (5 bases each). From germline, CDR1 is ENHRY and CDR2 SYGVKD. The CDR3 contains 14 residues. V was trimmed by 4 bases and J by 2 bases, leaving 12 bases between them. DNA of the CDR3: TGTGCCATCAGTGGCCGGGACCCCCCCTACGAGCAGTACTTC. Residues: CAISGRDPPYEQYF.

This chain uses TRBV20-1 with TRBJ1-3; 10 nucleotides line up with TRBD1. The CDR3 is 14 amino acids. Germline V gives CDR1 DFQATT, CDR2 SNEGSKA (reference sequence). With 5 bases clipped from V and 2 bases from J, the junction kept 3 bases outside the gene matches. CDR3 in amino acids: CSAPDRGPGNTIYF. CDR3 nucleotide sequence: TGCAGTGCTCCTGACAGGGGGCCTGGAAACACCATATATTTT.

This clonotype was seen more than once but under ten times. This chain links TRBV20-1 with TRBJ2-3; the match to TRBD1 covers 10 bases. The CDR3 is 17 residues long. J was trimmed by 4 bases and V by 2 bases; bases with no gene match: 12. The germline CDR1 and CDR2 sequences are DFQATT and SNEGSKA (reference sequence). The DNA for the CDR3 is TGCAGTGCTAGAAGTTTCGCGGGACAGGGGCTCCCAGATACGCAGTATTTT. The encoded protein is CSARSFAGQGLPDTQYF.

This clonotype has at least ten counts. The rearrangement joins TRBV5-1 to TRBJ2-1; possibly TRBD1 for D (10 bases). The CDR3 is 19 residues long. Per the germline V gene, CDR1 is SGHRS and CDR2 is YFSETQ. Trimming cost V 4 bases and J 4 bases, with 27 bases left between them. The CDR3 region has the DNA TGCGCCAGCAGCCGCCAGGGACAGGGGATTCTAGCGGGATACAATGAGCAGTTCTTC. This gives the protein CASSRQGQGILAGYNEQFF.

The chain's CDR3 is CSARTSGGRFYNEQFF. CDR3 DNA sequence: TGCAGTGCCAGGACTAGCGGGGGCCGCTTCTACAATGAGCAGTTCTTC. The J gene is TRBJ2-1, the V gene TRBV20-1; 13 nucleotides line up with TRBD2. The V gene end was trimmed by 6 bases and the J gene end by 3 bases; junction bases not matched to a gene: 8. The CDR3 consists of 16 residues. Germline CDR1 reads DFQATT; CDR2 reads SNEGSKA (reference sequence).

This clonotype was seen repeatedly, ten times or more. The junction departs from germline at one end; a sequencing error may be responsible. V usage is TRBV5-1 and J usage is TRBJ2-5; the match to TRBD2 covers 8 bases. The germline CDR1 and CDR2 sequences are SGHRS and YFSETQ. CDR3 length equals 13 residues. The CDR3 DNA sequence: TGTGCCAGCAGTTCGGGGGGGCTAGAGACCCAGTACTTC. Amino acid sequence: CASSSGGLETQYF.

In regard to this clonotype: The CDR3 does not close with the conserved phenylalanine or tryptophan, likely indicating a read error. The rearrangement joins TRBV5-1 to TRBJ2-1, with D perhaps TRBD2 (5 bases). Looked up from germline, CDR1 is SGHRS and CDR2 is YFSETQ. The germline V and J ends were trimmed by 4 bases and 7 bases, with 24 bases remaining between them. The CDR3 has 17 residues. Here the CDR3 DNA reads TGCGCCAGCAGCCCTACTTTAGTGGGGATCCCGGGGAATGAGCAGTTCTGC. Its translation: CASSPTLVGIPGNEQFC.

This clonotype was picked up many times. J is TRBJ2-7 and V is TRBV6-6, with TRBD2 matching over 7 bases. The CDR3 covers 16 residues. V lost 6 bases and J lost 1; bases outside the gene matches: 12. Germline CDR1 is MNHNY and CDR2 is SVGAGI (reference sequence). Written as DNA, the CDR3 is TGTGCCAGCAGCCTATGGGGAGCGGGGACTTCCTACGAGCAGTACTTC. This translates into CASSLWGAGTSYEQYF.

The chain has TRBV29-1 and TRBJ1-1; possible D gene TRBD1, 6 bases. Germline V gene data show CDR1 as SQVTM and CDR2 as ANQGSEA. Trimming removed 6 bases at V and 4 bases at J, with 15 bases between. The CDR3 runs 13 residues. CDR3: CSVATGLSTEAFF. As DNA, the CDR3 is TGCAGCGTCGCCACAGGGTTGAGCACTGAAGCTTTCTTT.